This T cell receptor (beta chain) appears in the sequencing data of a study of shared clonotypes between healthy human individuals. CDR1 LNHDA and CDR2 SQIVND come from the germline V gene (reference sequence). V lost 4 bases and J lost 7, with 14 bases in between. The length of the CDR3 is 14 residues. About this clone itself: The antigen is undetermined.

Libraries were prepared by immunoSEQ multiplex PCR; TCRdb keeps only in-frame clonotypes and omits some of them. The profile shows 2.3 million or so clones, roughly 93% of them singletons. Study results and caveats: For naive CD4 cells, 5% to 6.5% of clonotypes were shared across a handful of donors. Sampling involved blood alone; tissue repertoires likely differ. The study generally estimated greater richness for naive than memory subsets.

The receptor comes from a man younger than 30 in good health. Some clones in this sample may be carry-over from other donors' samples. The chain recombines TRBV19 with TRBJ1-5; D not certain. Sample: naive CD4+ T cells from PBMCs. Subset: CD45RA+ positively selected. The CDR3 DNA follows: TGTGCCAGTAGTACCAACGGGGTACGCCAGCCCCAGCATTTT. Residues: CASSTNGVRQPQHF.